The sample holds a few counts of the clone carrying this T cell receptor beta chain. As yet, its antigen is unknown. These data originate in a study of CD8 T cells in Susac syndrome. At the level of the study: When blood was drawn, patients with Susac syndrome were on intravenous immunoglobulin alone, on corticosteroids, or therapy-naive. Overall study results and limits: The peak of CD8+ clonal expansion in Susac was seen in TEMRA cells and active patients.

cDNA came from roughly 0.53 to 1 ug RNA primed by random hexamers. Multiplex PCR with immunoSEQ amplified the TCR beta CDR3 across 54 Vbeta and 13 Jbeta. MiXCR was run by TCRdb on the immunoSEQ multiplex PCR reads, yielding one entry per CDR3 protein. Altogether about 130,000 distinct CDR3 sequences are present, about 95% being singletons, with the ten largest covering under 0.2%. The V gene's germline CDR1 is DFQATT and CDR2 SNEGSKA (reference sequence). The CDR3 is made up of 11 amino acids. Trimming removed 7 bases from V and 2 bases from J, with 8 bases in between. Specimen: CD8+ T cells from PBMCs. The clonotype comes from a human donor with Susac syndrome. The gene calls are TRBV20-1 and TRBJ2-5; weak D call: TRBD1 (5 bases). The CDR3 region is CSGDSQETQYF. The DNA of the CDR3 is TGCAGTGGTGACAGTCAAGAGACCCAGTACTTC.